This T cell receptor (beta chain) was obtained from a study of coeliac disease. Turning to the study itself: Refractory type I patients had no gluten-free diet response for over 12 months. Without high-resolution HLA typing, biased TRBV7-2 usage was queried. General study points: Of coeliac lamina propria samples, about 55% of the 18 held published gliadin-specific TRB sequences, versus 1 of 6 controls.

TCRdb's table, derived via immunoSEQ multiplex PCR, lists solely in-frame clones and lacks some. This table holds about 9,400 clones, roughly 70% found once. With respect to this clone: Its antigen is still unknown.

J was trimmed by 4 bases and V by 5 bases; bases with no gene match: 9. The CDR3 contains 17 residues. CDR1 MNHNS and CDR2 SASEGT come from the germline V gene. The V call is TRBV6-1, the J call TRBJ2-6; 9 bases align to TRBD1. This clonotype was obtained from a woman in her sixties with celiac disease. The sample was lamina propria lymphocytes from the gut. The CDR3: CASSQGQGLSGANVLTF. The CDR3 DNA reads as TGTGCCAGCAGTCAAGGACAGGGGCTGAGCGGGGCCAACGTCCTGACTTTC.